Shown below are 2 T cell receptor beta chains from a single sample sequenced in a study of blood T cell repertoires in COVID-19. Profiled with immunoSEQ multiplex PCR; TCRdb holds only in-frame clones, not every one. This table holds roughly 180,000 clones, approximately 85% found once. The sample taken for sequencing was peripheral blood. These receptors were taken from a woman aged 60-75 years with acute or convalescent COVID-19.

The chain has TRBV30 and TRBJ1-5; 11 bases match TRBD1. Germline V gene data show CDR1 as GTSNPN and CDR2 as SVGIG (reference sequence). This CDR3 spans 14 amino acids. J gave up 6 bases and V 7 bases, and 8 bases lay outside the gene matches. The CDR3 nucleotides read TGTGCCTCCGGCTCGGGACAGGGGGTTCAGCCCCAGCATTTT. Translated, it gives CASGSGQGVQPQHF. Full variable domain (missing parts from reference TRBV30 and TRBJ1-5): SQTIHQWPATLVQPVGSPLSLECTVEGTSNPNLYWYRQAAGRGLQLLFYSVGIGQISSEVPQNLSASRPQDRQFILSSKKLLLSDSGFYLCASGSGQGVQPQHFGDGTRLSIL.

The chain has TRBV6-5 and TRBJ2-5, with TRBD1 as a possible D gene (6 bases). The CDR3 contains 14 residues. Trimming took 6 bases from V and 5 from J, leaving 16 bases between them. The germline V gene encodes CDR1 MNHEY and CDR2 SVGAGI. The CDR3 is CASSPLTGMETQYF. The CDR3 DNA follows: TGTGCCAGCAGCCCCCTTACAGGGATGGAGACCCAGTACTTC.